This T cell receptor beta chain was sequenced during a study of blood T cell repertoires in COVID-19. Produced via immunoSEQ multiplex PCR; TCRdb's table is partial and in-frame only. The sample includes a few hundred thousand clones, about 88% of them seen just once. Participants were placed into cohorts based on the clinical history they reported. Germline loops: CDR1 MNHEY, CDR2 SVGAGI. The V end lost 7 bases, the J end lost 3 bases, and 9 bases lay between the germline ends. The CDR3 extends over 12 amino acids. The chain employs TRBV6-5 and TRBJ2-5; a possible D gene is TRBD2 (5 bases). Specimen: PBMCs or T cells enriched from blood (not recorded which). This clonotype originated in a woman aged 45-65 years who had recovered from COVID-19. CDR3 loop: CASTRVEETQYF. In DNA form, the CDR3 reads TGTGCCAGCACGAGGGTTGAAGAGACCCAGTACTTC.